Following are 22 T cell receptor beta chains from one sample sequenced in a study of cytomegalovirus exposure and HLA in healthy donors. PCR was performed using 60 Vbeta and 13 Jbeta primers. Here immunoSEQ multiplex PCR was the method, and the copy in TCRdb shows in-frame clones only, minus some. This sample has around 120,000 clones, with approximately 70% found just once. Sequencing used PBMCs. Receptors originate from a man aged 30 to 39 in good health and CMV-seropositive.

The rearrangement uses TRBV19 and TRBJ1-4; D remains unclear. V was cut by 11 bases and J by 8 bases, with 9 bases left in between. CDR3 length: 10 amino acids. CDR1 is LNHDA, CDR2 SQIVND, per germline (reference sequence). CDR3 sequence (DNA): TGTGCCTCAGCGGGGGAAAAACTGTTTTTT. As protein: CASAGEKLFF.

The chain has TRBV27 and TRBJ2-1; 8 bases agree with TRBD2. Germline trimming cut 3 bases from V and 9 bases from J; bases unmatched to any gene: 7. The CDR3 loop spans 14 amino acids. Germline-derived CDR1 and CDR2 are MNHEY and SMNVEV (reference sequence). For the CDR3, the DNA is TGTGCCAGCAGTTTCGGAGTGGCGGGGGGTGAGCAGTTCTTC. It yields the protein CASSFGVAGGEQFF.

This clone was observed a few times. The V gene is TRBV10-2, the J gene TRBJ2-1, with D possibly being TRBD1 (6 bases). This CDR3 is built from 15 residues. Germline CDR1 WSHSY, CDR2 SAAADI. V was trimmed by 2 bases and J by 1 base, leaving 9 bases between them. CDR3 DNA sequence: TGCGCCAGCAGTGAGCAGGGGTTGTCCTACAATGAGCAGTTCTTC. Protein product: CASSEQGLSYNEQFF.

The rearrangement joins TRBV6-1 to TRBJ1-2; D possibly corresponds to TRBD1 (5 bases). The length of the CDR3 is 13 residues. The germline V and J ends were trimmed by 7 bases and 4 bases, with 13 bases remaining between them. Germline V gives CDR1 MNHNS, CDR2 SASEGT. The CDR3 here is CASKGSGRYGYTF. The DNA for the CDR3 is TGTGCCAGCAAGGGGTCCGGGCGCTATGGCTACACCTTC.

This clone was detected once. The chain recombines TRBV13 with TRBJ2-3, with D perhaps matching TRBD2 (7 bases). This CDR3 has 15 amino acids. The germline CDR1 and CDR2 sequences are PRHDT and FYEKMQ (reference sequence). Trimming removed 5 bases from V and 2 bases from J, with 14 bases in between. The CDR3 protein is CASSGGARYTDTQYF. The CDR3, as DNA: TGTGCCAGCAGCGGGGGGGCTCGCTACACAGATACGCAGTATTTT.

The chain uses TRBV6-1 and TRBJ1-3; TRBD1 might be the D (5 bases). V was pared by 6 bases and J by 10 bases, with 19 bases between. CDR3 length: 14 residues. Germline CDR1 is MNHNS and CDR2 is SASEGT. The CDR3 DNA reads TGTGCCAGCAGAGATCCACCTACCAGGGTAACCATATATTTT. Residues: CASRDPPTRVTIYF.

The V call is TRBV5-1, the J call TRBJ2-3; no reliable D call. There are 10 residues in the CDR3. Trimming cost V 7 bases and J 6 bases, with 6 bases left between them. Germline CDR1 SGHRS, CDR2 YFSETQ. The CDR3 nucleotides read TGCGCCAGCGGCGGTGATACGCAGTATTTT. Amino acid sequence: CASGGDTQYF.

This clone has only one observation. V is TRBV15 and J is TRBJ1-2; 7 nucleotides agree with TRBD1. Germline CDR1 is LNHNV and CDR2 is YYDKDF (reference sequence). The CDR3 sequence is 15 residues long. V gave up 0 bases and J gave up 4 bases; unmatched junction bases: 5. The CDR3 DNA sequence: TGTGCCACCAGCAGAGATGGAGGGGGCGGCTATGGCTACACCTTC. It yields the protein CATSRDGGGGYGYTF.

The chain joins TRBV19 to TRBJ1-2; 9 nucleotides match TRBD1. The CDR3 runs to 15 residues. Germline-derived CDR1 and CDR2 are LNHDA and SQIVND (reference sequence). V gave up 6 bases and J gave up 7 bases; unmatched junction bases: 12. The CDR3 here is CASRDTGQGTGGYTF. CDR3 DNA sequence: TGTGCCAGTAGAGATACAGGACAGGGGACAGGTGGCTACACCTTC.

This chain joins TRBV13 and TRBJ1-1, with D possibly matching TRBD1 (6 bases). The germline V gene encodes CDR1 PRHDT and CDR2 FYEKMQ (reference sequence). The length of the CDR3 is 15 residues. The ends were cut back, 2 bases at V and 1 base at J, with 11 bases in the middle. CDR3 sequence reads: CASSLWVTGNTEAFF. The CDR3 nucleotides read TGTGCCAGCAGCTTATGGGTGACAGGGAACACTGAAGCTTTCTTT.

The chain uses TRBV6-5 and TRBJ1-1; TRBD1 is a possible D gene (5 bases). The V end lost 2 bases, the J end lost 0 bases, and 7 bases lay between the germline ends. Germline V gene data show CDR1 as MNHEY and CDR2 as SVGAGI. This CDR3 has 14 amino acids. The CDR3: CASSYRGMNTEAFF. The CDR3 nucleotides read TGTGCCAGCAGTTACAGGGGTATGAACACTGAAGCTTTCTTT.

The chain recombines TRBV7-3 with TRBJ2-5; the match to TRBD2 covers 7 bases. Germline assignment: CDR1 SGHTA and CDR2 FQGTGA. The CDR3 has 13 amino acids. J was trimmed by 2 bases and V by 3 bases; bases with no gene match: 0. In nucleotides, the CDR3 is TGTGCCAGCAGCTTCGGGGGGCAAGAGACCCAGTACTTC. Encoded protein: CASSFGGQETQYF.

This clone is a singleton in its sample. This chain joins TRBV7-8 and TRBJ1-2; no clear D. This CDR3 has 13 amino acids. Germline-derived CDR1 and CDR2 are SGHVS and FQNEAQ. V was pared by 5 bases and J by 2 bases, with 9 bases between. For the CDR3, the DNA is TGTGCCAGCAGCCACCGGTGGAACTATGGCTACACCTTC. It yields the protein CASSHRWNYGYTF.

This clone came up a few times. The chain is built from TRBV10-3 and TRBJ1-2; the D is unclear. This CDR3 contains 13 residues. V lost 0 bases, J lost 7 bases, and 9 bases lay in between. Germline-derived CDR1 and CDR2 are ENHRY and SYGVKD. Here the CDR3 DNA reads TGTGCCATCAGTGAGTCGGAGCGGGTTGGCTACACCTTC. Encoded protein: CAISESERVGYTF.

This clone was observed a few times. The V and J genes are TRBV30 and TRBJ1-3; no clear D. The CDR3 extends over 14 amino acids. V gave up 5 bases and J gave up 0 bases, with 11 bases separating them. The germline CDR1 and CDR2 sequences are GTSNPN and SVGIG (reference sequence). CDR3 protein: CAWGERISGNTIYF. The CDR3 nucleotides read TGTGCCTGGGGGGAGCGGATCTCTGGAAACACCATATATTTT.

The genes are TRBV7-8 and TRBJ2-6, with 9 bases matching TRBD2. The V gene's germline CDR1 is SGHVS and CDR2 FQNEAQ. V was pared by 3 bases and J by 2 bases, with 5 bases of the junction left unmatched. This CDR3 spans 17 amino acids. The CDR3: CASSFPRTSAGANVLTF. In nucleotides, the CDR3 is TGTGCCAGCAGCTTTCCACGGACTAGCGCTGGGGCCAACGTCCTGACTTTC.

V gene TRBV10-3 combines with J gene TRBJ2-3, with 9 bases that match TRBD1. Unmatched junction bases numbered 7, after V lost 5 bases and J lost 4 bases. The germline V gene encodes CDR1 ENHRY and CDR2 SYGVKD. The CDR3 spans 15 residues. CDR3 sequence reads: CAISPRDRVADTQYF. CDR3 coding DNA: TGTGCCATCAGTCCCCGGGACAGGGTCGCAGATACGCAGTATTTT.

The chain links TRBV2 to TRBJ1-5; weak D call: TRBD1 (6 bases). This CDR3 is 14 amino acids long. V was clipped by 10 bases and J by 0 bases, with 13 bases between them. From germline, CDR1 is SNHLY and CDR2 FYNNEI. The chain's CDR3 is CATRQDLSNQPQHF. CDR3 nucleotide sequence: TGTGCCACCCGACAGGACCTTAGCAATCAGCCCCAGCATTTT.

This CDR3 reads CSAGGRAGNTIYF. The CDR3 DNA reads as TGCAGCGCAGGGGGCAGGGCTGGAAACACCATATATTTT. This chain connects TRBV29-1 to TRBJ1-3, with 8 bases identical to TRBD1. Germline V gene lookup returns CDR1 SQVTM and CDR2 ANQGSEA. CDR3 length: 13 amino acids. V was pared by 7 bases and J by 2 bases, with 4 bases of the junction left unmatched.

The genes are TRBV10-3 and TRBJ1-6; TRBD1 aligns across 9 bases. After removal of 0 bases from V and 7 bases from J, the junction contained 4 bases not matched to a gene. CDR1 is ENHRY and CDR2 is SYGVKD in the germline V gene. This CDR3 region has 16 residues. CDR3 DNA sequence: TGTGCCATCAGTGAGTCACAGGGGGCGGCGAATTCACCCCTCCACTTT. As protein: CAISESQGAANSPLHF.

The chain links TRBV7-3 to TRBJ1-4, with 9 nucleotides matching TRBD1. The V gene's germline CDR1 is SGHTA and CDR2 FQGTGA. This CDR3 has 13 residues. V lost 5 bases and J lost 8; bases outside the gene matches: 3. Here the CDR3 DNA reads TGTGCCAGCAGCCCAGGACAGGGGGAAAAACTGTTTTTT. This encodes CASSPGQGEKLFF.

V usage is TRBV2 and J usage is TRBJ1-2; TRBD1 agrees at 8 bases. This CDR3 contains 15 residues. V lost 6 bases to trimming and J lost 0 bases; unmatched junction nucleotides: 6. Looked up from germline, CDR1 is SNHLY and CDR2 is FYNNEI. CDR3 DNA sequence: TGTGCCAGCAGAGGACAGGGAATCCCTAACTATGGCTACACCTTC. Translating it yields CASRGQGIPNYGYTF.